The 14 T cell receptor beta chains below come from one sample, sequenced in a study of T cell repertoires in cytomegalovirus infection. TCRdb recomputed calls from the reads with MiXCR, one row per CDR3 protein. The table lists almost 550,000 distinct CDR3 sequences, approximately 15% of them singletons. The sample was CD8+ T cells from PBMCs. These receptors were collected from a human donor in good health (CMV status not recorded). Some clones in this sample may be carry-over from other donors' samples.

This clonotype was seen more than once but under ten times. V usage is TRBV6-5 and J usage is TRBJ2-1; D might be TRBD1 or TRBD2, each matching 5 bases. The CDR3 has 13 amino acids. Germline values: CDR1 MNHEY, CDR2 SVGAGI. Trimming stripped 4 bases from V and 12 bases from J, with 16 bases between. Written as DNA, the CDR3 is TGTGCCAGCAGTTCCACGTCCCGGGGCTCGCAGTTCTTC. It codes for CASSSTSRGSQFF.

This clonotype was observed many times. This chain links TRBV12-3 or TRBV12-4 with TRBJ2-3, with 9 nucleotides matching TRBD1. V trimming: 7 bases; J trimming: 10 bases; junction bases outside the gene matches: 18. This CDR3 has 16 residues. The CDR3 bases are TGTGCCAGCACCCCTTCGTGGGACAGGGAATCCGATGCGCAGTATTTT. It encodes CASTPSWDRESDAQYF.

To note about this clonotype: A read error is possible here, since a much larger clone lies one base away. This sequence joins TRBV6-2 or TRBV6-3 and TRBJ1-1; 8 bases are shared with TRBD1. J gave up 3 bases and V 5 bases, and 2 bases lay outside the gene matches. CDR1 MNHEY and CDR2 SVGEGT come from the germline V gene. The CDR3 loop spans 13 amino acids. The CDR3 nucleotides read TGTGCCAGCAGTGCGACAGGGGACACTGAAGCTTTCTTT. Amino acids: CASSATGDTEAFF.

This clonotype was seen ten or more times. The V call is TRBV28, the J call TRBJ2-3, with D possibly TRBD2 on 6 matching bases. Germline V gene data show CDR1 as MDHEN and CDR2 as SYDVKM. This CDR3 is built from 18 residues. The germline V and J ends were trimmed by 4 bases and 4 bases, with 24 bases remaining between them. The DNA for the CDR3 is TGTGCCAGCAGTTCACCACCGCCGCGGGGAAGGAGCGCAGATACGCAGTATTTT. Translated, it gives CASSSPPPRGRSADTQYF.

V and J are TRBV19 and TRBJ1-1; D is possibly TRBD1 (5 bases). The V and J ends lost 6 bases and 4 bases respectively, with 15 bases between them. The CDR3 sequence is 14 residues long. Germline assignment: CDR1 LNHDA and CDR2 SQIVND (reference sequence). CDR3 nucleotides: TGTGCCAGTAGAGGCGGCAGGGTAAGCACTGAAGCTTTCTTT. It is translated as CASRGGRVSTEAFF.

This clonotype occurred many times. The chain joins TRBV7-2 to TRBJ2-7; no definite D call. CDR3 length equals 16 residues. CDR1 and CDR2 from the germline V gene are SGHTA and FQGNSA. Trimming took off 2 bases at V and 3 bases at J, with 17 bases between the two ends. CDR3 region: CASSLTSLRTDYEQYF. The CDR3 DNA reads TGTGCCAGCAGCTTAACGAGCCTACGAACCGACTACGAGCAGTACTTC.

Comment on this clonotype: The junction does not match germline at one end; this may be a read error. V and J are TRBV11-1 and TRBJ2-1; 8 bases are a match to TRBD2. CDR1 SGHAT and CDR2 FQDESV come from the germline V gene (reference sequence). The CDR3 covers 16 residues. The DNA of the CDR3 is TGTGCAAGCAGCCTCTTTAGGGGACTAGAGGGAGATGAGCAGTTCTTC. Translation gives CASSLFRGLEGDEQFF.

This clonotype was picked up many times. This sequence joins TRBV2 and TRBJ2-2; TRBD2 agrees at 15 bases. Germline V gene lookup returns CDR1 SNHLY and CDR2 FYNNEI. This CDR3 is 17 amino acids long. V lost 2 bases to trimming and J lost 4 bases; unmatched junction nucleotides: 2. The DNA of the CDR3 is TGTGCCAGCAGTGAAAAGGGACTAGCGGGAGGCACCGGGGAGCTGTTTTTT. Translated, it gives CASSEKGLAGGTGELFF.

This clonotype was recorded at least ten times. The chain combines TRBV7-8 with TRBJ2-7; unclear D gene. The CDR3 runs 16 residues. CDR1 is SGHVS and CDR2 is FQNEAQ in the germline V gene. The V gene lost 5 bases and the J gene lost 0 bases, with 17 bases spanning the gap. CDR3 coding DNA: TGTGCCAGCAGCCCCCCCGGTCAGAAACCCTCCTACGAGCAGTACTTC. Translating it yields CASSPPGQKPSYEQYF.

This chain links TRBV6-1 with TRBJ1-1, with a tentative D call TRBD1 (5 bases). Germline CDR1 and CDR2: MNHNS and SASEGT. This CDR3 is built from 14 residues. V lost 6 bases, J lost 3 bases, and 14 bases lay in between. The CDR3 sequence is CASRAPGSHTEAFF. CDR3 sequence (DNA): TGTGCCAGCAGGGCTCCAGGGTCGCACACTGAAGCTTTCTTT.

This clonotype was observed at least ten times. This chain connects TRBV14 to TRBJ2-7; D gene uncertain. Germline V lookup: CDR1 SGHDN, CDR2 FVKESK. Trimming removed 0 bases from V and 4 bases from J, with 16 bases in between. The CDR3 contains 16 residues. The CDR3 sequence: CASSQDYSLGPYEQYF. CDR3 DNA sequence: TGTGCCAGCAGCCAAGATTATTCCCTAGGACCTTACGAGCAGTACTTC. Full variable domain (outside the CDR3, taken from reference TRBV14 and TRBJ2-7): EAGVTQFPSHSVIEKGQTVTLRCDPISGHDNLYWYRRVMGKEIKFLLHFVKESKQDESGMPNNRFLAERTGGTYSTLKVQPAELEDSGVYFCASSQDYSLGPYEQYFGPGTRLTVT.

The chain couples TRBV27 to TRBJ2-2; D remains unclear. V lost 5 bases, J lost 4 bases, and 23 bases lay in between. Germline CDR1 reads MNHEY; CDR2 reads SMNVEV (reference sequence). This CDR3 is built from 18 residues. The CDR3 nucleotides read TGTGCCAGCAGTGTGAACGGCCCCAAAGCTGAAAGCACCGGGGAGCTGTTTTTT. Amino acid sequence: CASSVNGPKAESTGELFF.

Comment on this clonotype: A much larger clone is a single base away; this may be a read error. The chain recombines TRBV7-6 with TRBJ1-1, with D tentatively TRBD1 (5 bases). Trimming cost V 8 bases and J 1 base, with 14 bases left between them. Germline V CDR1 and CDR2: SGHVS, FNYEAQ. This CDR3 has 14 amino acids. CDR3 sequence reads: CASGHGVTNTEAFF. In DNA form, the CDR3 reads TGTGCCAGCGGACACGGCGTAACGAACACTGAAGCTTTCTTT.

As for this clonotype: This may come from a read error, since a much larger clone is one base off. This rearrangement joins TRBV6-1 to TRBJ2-2, with D perhaps assigned TRBD1 or TRBD2 (5 bases each). Between the trimmed V and J ends, which lost 8 bases and 0 bases, there was a span of 10 bases. The CDR3 runs to 14 residues. Germline lookup yields CDR1 MNHNS and CDR2 SASEGT. CDR3 nucleotides: TGTGCCAGCGCCGGGGCACCGAACACCGGGGAGCTGTTTTTT. Translating it yields CASAGAPNTGELFF.